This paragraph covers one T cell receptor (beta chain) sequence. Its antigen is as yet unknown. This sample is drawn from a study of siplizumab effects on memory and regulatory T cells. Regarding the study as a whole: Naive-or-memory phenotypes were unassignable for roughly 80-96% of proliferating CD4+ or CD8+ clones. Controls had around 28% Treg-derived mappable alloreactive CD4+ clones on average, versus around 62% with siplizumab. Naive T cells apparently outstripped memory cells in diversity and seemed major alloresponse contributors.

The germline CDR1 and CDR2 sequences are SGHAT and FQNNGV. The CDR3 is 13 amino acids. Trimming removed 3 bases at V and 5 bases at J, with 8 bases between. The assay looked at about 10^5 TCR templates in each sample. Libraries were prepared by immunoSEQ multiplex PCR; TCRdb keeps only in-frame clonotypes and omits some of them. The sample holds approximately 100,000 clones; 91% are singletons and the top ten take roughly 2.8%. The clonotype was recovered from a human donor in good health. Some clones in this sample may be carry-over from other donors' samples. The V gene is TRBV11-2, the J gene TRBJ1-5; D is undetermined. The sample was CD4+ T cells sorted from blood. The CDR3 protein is CASSLTDDQPQHF. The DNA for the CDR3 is TGTGCCAGCAGCTTGACGGATGATCAGCCCCAGCATTTT.